Following are 2 T cell receptor beta chains from one sample sequenced in a study of shared clonotypes between healthy human individuals. CD45RO-negative CD8 cells positively selected for CCR7 made up the naive population, which excluded terminally differentiated effector memory CD45RA+ cells. The protocol was immunoSEQ multiplex PCR, while the TCRdb copy is restricted to in-frame clones and leaves out a portion. Of about 2.1 million clones in the sample, approximately 94% were seen once. The sample comprised naive CD8+ T cells from PBMCs. The receptors come from a man aged 18 to 29 in good health. Some clones in this sample may be carry-over from other donors' samples.

This chain uses TRBV15 with TRBJ2-3; 8 bases align to TRBD2. The V gene end was trimmed by 5 bases and the J gene end by 2 bases; junction bases not matched to a gene: 3. Germline V lookup: CDR1 LNHNV, CDR2 YYDKDF (reference sequence). The length of the CDR3 is 14 residues. For the CDR3, the DNA is TGTGCCACCAGCCTCGGGGGGGCCACAGATACGCAGTATTTT. It is translated as CATSLGGATDTQYF.

The rearrangement uses TRBV11-2 and TRBJ2-1; a possible D gene is TRBD2 (5 bases). This CDR3 has 12 residues. In germline, CDR1 is SGHAT, CDR2 FQNNGV. The V and J ends lost 3 bases and 10 bases respectively, with 10 bases between them. The CDR3 is CASSFGSGEQFF. The CDR3 coding sequence is TGTGCCAGCAGCTTCGGGTCGGGAGAGCAGTTCTTC.